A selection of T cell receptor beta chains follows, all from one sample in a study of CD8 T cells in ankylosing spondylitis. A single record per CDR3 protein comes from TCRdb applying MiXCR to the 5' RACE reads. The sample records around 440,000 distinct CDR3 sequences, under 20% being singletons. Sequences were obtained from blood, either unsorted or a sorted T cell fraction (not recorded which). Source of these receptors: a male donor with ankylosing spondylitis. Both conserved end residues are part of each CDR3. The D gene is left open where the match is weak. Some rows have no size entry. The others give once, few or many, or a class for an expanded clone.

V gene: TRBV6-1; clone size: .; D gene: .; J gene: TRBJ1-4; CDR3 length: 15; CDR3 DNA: TGTGCCAGCAGTCCGGGGGGGGGCTTGGAGGAAAAACTGTTTTTT; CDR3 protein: CASSPGGGLEEKLFF
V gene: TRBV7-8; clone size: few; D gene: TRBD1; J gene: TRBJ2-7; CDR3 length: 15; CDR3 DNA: TGTGCCAGCAGCTTGGTCGGGGACAGGGCCTACGAGCAGTACTTC; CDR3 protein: CASSLVGDRAYEQYF
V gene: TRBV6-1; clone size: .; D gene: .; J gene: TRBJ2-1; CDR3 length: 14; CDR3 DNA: TGTGCCAGCCGGGGATCCCCCTCCTACAATGAGCAGTTCTTC; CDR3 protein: CASRGSPSYNEQFF
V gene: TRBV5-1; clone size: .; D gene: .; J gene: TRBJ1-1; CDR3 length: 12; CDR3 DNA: TGCGCCAGCAGCTTGCTTGGGGGGACCGCTTTCTTT; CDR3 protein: CASSLLGGTAFF
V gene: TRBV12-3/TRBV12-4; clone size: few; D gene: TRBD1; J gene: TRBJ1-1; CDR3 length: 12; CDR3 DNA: TGTGCCAGCAGTCCCGGGACAGGGGGAGCTTTCTTT; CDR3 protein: CASSPGTGGAFF
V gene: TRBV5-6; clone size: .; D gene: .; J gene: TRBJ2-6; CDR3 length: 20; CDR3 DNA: TGTGCCAGCAGCCCGGATCCTAGCGACGGCAGAACCTCTGGGGCCAACGTCCTGACTTTC; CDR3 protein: CASSPDPSDGRTSGANVLTF
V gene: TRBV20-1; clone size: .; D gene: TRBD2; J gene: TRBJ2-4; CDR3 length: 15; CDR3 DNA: TGCAGTGCTGGAGTTACTAGCGGGGGGGCAGGCATTCAGTACTTC; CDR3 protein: CSAGVTSGGAGIQYF
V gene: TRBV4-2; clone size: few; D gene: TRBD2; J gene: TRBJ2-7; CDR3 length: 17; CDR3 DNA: TGTGCCAGCAGCCAGGGACTAGCGGGAGGTGGTGCGTACGAGCAGTACTTC; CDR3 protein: CASSQGLAGGGAYEQYF
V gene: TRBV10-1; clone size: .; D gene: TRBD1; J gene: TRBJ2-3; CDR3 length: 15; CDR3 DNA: TGCGCCAGCAGTGATGGGACAGGGTTCTTCGATACGCAGTATTTT; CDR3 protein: CASSDGTGFFDTQYF
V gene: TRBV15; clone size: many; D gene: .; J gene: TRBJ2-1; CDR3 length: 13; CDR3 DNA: TGTGCCACCAGCAGAGTCCCTTCCAATGAGCAGTTCTTC; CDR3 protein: CATSRVPSNEQFF
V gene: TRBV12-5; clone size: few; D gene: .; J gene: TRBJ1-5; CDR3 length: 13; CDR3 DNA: TGTGCTAGTGGTTTAAGTAGCACTCAGCCCCAGCATTTT; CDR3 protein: CASGLSSTQPQHF
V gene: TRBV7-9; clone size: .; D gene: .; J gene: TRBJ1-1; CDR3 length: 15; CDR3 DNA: TGTGCCAGCAGCTTAGAGCTTGCGGTGAACACTGAAGCTTTCTTT; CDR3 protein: CASSLELAVNTEAFF
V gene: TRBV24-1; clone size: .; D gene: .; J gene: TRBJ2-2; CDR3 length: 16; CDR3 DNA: TGTGCCACCAGTGATTTGCGGGCCTCCAGCATCGGGGAGCTGTTTTTT; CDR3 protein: CATSDLRASSIGELFF
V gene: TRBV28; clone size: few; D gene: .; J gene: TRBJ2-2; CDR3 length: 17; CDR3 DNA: TGTGCCAGCAGTTCCGGACAGACCTTCTTGAACACCGGGGAGCTGTTTTTT; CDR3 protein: CASSSGQTFLNTGELFF
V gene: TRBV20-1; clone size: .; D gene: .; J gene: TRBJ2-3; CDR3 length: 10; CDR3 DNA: TGCAGTGCTAGCAGAGATACGCAGTATTTT; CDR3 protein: CSASRDTQYF
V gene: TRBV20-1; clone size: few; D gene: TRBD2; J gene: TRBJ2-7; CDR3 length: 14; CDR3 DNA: TGCAGTGCTAGTAAACGAAGCGGGAGGGACGAGCAGTACTTC; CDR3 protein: CSASKRSGRDEQYF
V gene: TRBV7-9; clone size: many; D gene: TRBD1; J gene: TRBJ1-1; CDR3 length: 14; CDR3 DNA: TGTGCCAGCAGTCTCGGGACAGGGAACACTGAAGCTTTCTTT; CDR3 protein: CASSLGTGNTEAFF
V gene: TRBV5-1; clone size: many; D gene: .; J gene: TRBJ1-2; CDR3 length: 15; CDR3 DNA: TGCGCCAGCAGCGCCTTCTTGGGGTTGGACTATGGCTACACCTTC; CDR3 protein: CASSAFLGLDYGYTF
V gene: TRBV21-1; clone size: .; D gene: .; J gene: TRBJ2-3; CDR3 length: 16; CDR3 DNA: TGTGCCAGCAGCAAAGCGTCGGGTGCTAGCACAGATACGCAGTATTTT; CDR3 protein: CASSKASGASTDTQYF
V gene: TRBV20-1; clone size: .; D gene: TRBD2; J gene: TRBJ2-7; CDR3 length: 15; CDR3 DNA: TGCAGTGCTACCGCAACTAGCGGGGCTACCTACGAGCAGTACTTC; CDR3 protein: CSATATSGATYEQYF
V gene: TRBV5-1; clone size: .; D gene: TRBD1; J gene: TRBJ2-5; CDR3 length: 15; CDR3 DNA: TGCGCCAGCAGCCTACAGGGGGCGCAATTGGAGACCCAGTACTTC; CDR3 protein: CASSLQGAQLETQYF
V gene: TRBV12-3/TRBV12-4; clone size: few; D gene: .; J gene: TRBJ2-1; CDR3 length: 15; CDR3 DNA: TGTGCCAGCAGTTCCCGACAGGTAGCTTACAATGAGCAGTTCTTC; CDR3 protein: CASSSRQVAYNEQFF
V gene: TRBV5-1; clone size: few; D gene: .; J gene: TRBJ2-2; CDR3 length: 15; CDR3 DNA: TGCGCCAGCAGCCCACTCCACACGAACACCGGGGAGCTGTTTTTT; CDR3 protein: CASSPLHTNTGELFF
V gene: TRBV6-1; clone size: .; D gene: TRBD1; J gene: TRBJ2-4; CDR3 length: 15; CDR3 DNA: TGTGCCAGCAGTACCGGACAGGTTTTGGAAAACATTCAGTACTTC; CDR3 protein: CASSTGQVLENIQYF
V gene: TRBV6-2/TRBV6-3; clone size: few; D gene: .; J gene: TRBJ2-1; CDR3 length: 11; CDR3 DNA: TGTGCCAGCAGCCCCTTCAATGAGCAGTTCTTC; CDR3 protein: CASSPFNEQFF
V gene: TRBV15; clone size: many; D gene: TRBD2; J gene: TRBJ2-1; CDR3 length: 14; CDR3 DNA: TGTGCCACCAGCACCGGGACTAGATACAATGAGCAGTTCTTC; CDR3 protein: CATSTGTRYNEQFF
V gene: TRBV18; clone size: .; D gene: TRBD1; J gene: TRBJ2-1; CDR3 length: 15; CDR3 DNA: TGTGCCAGCTCACCACCTAATCAGGGGGCTATTGAGCAGTTCTTC; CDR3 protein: CASSPPNQGAIEQFF
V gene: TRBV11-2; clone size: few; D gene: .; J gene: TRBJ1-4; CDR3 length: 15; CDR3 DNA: TGTGCCAGCAGCTTAGGAGGGGTGGCTAATGAAAAACTGTTTTTT; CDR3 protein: CASSLGGVANEKLFF
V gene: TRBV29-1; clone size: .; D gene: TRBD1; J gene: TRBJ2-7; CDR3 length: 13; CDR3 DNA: TGCAGCGTTTTAAGGACAGGGGGGTACGAGCAGTACTTC; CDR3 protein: CSVLRTGGYEQYF
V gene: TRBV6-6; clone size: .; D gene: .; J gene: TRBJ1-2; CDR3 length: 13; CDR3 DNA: TGTGCCAGCAGCCCCCGGGACAACTATGGCTACACCTTC; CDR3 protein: CASSPRDNYGYTF
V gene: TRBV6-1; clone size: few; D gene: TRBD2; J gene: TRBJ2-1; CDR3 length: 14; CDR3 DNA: TGTGCCAGCAAGAGCGGGGGGCCCTACAATGAGCAGTTCTTC; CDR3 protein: CASKSGGPYNEQFF
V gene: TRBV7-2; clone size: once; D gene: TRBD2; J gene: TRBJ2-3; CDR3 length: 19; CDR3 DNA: TGTGCCAGCAGCTTAGTCGCGGGAGGCGGGAGGGGGAGCACAGATACGCAGTATTTT; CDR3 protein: CASSLVAGGGRGSTDTQYF
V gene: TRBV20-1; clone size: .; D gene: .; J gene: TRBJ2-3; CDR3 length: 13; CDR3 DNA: TGCAGTGCTAGAGATGCCAGGGGAGATACGCAGTATTTT; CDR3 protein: CSARDARGDTQYF
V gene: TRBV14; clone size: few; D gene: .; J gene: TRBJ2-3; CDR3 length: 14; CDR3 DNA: TGTGCCAGCAGCCGGGTGGGCGCCACAGATACGCAGTATTTT; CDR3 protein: CASSRVGATDTQYF
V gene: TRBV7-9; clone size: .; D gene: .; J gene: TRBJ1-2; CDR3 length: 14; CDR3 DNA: TGTGCCAGCGAAACTCCGGGCAGGATCTATGGCTACACCTTC; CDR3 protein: CASETPGRIYGYTF
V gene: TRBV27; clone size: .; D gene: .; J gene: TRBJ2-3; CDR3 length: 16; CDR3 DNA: TGTGCCAGCAGCCCGGGCTGGCTAATGAGTCCAGATACGCAGTATTTT; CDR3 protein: CASSPGWLMSPDTQYF
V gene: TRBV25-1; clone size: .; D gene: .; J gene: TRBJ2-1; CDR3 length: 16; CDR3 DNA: TGTGCCAGCAGTGAATGGCCGATGGGGAGAGCCAATGAGCAGTTCTTC; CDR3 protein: CASSEWPMGRANEQFF
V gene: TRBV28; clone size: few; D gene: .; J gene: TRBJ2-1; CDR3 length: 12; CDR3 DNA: TGTGCCAGCATGGGTGGTGGGGATGAGCAGTTCTTC; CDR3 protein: CASMGGGDEQFF
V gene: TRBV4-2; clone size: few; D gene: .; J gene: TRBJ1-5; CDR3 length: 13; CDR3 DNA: TGTGCCAGCAGCCAAGGCGGTTTGGATGCCCAGCATTTT; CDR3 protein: CASSQGGLDAQHF
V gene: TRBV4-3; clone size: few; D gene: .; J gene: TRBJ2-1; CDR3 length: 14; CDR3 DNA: TGCGCCAGCAGCCAAGGTTTAAGGGAGGTTGAGCAGTTCTTC; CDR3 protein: CASSQGLREVEQFF
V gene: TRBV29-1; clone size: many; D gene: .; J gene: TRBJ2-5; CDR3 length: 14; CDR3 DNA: TGCAGCGCCTACCGGGGGACCGCTGCGGAGACCCAGTACTTC; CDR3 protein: CSAYRGTAAETQYF
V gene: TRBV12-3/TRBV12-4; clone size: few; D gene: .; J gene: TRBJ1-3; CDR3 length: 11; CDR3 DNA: TGTGCCAGCAGTTCTAGAAACACCATATATTTT; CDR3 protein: CASSSRNTIYF
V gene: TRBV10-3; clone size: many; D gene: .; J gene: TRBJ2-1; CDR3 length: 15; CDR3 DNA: TGTGCCATCGGAAAGCAGGGTGGCCCGGGCGATGAGCAGTTCTTC; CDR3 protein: CAIGKQGGPGDEQFF
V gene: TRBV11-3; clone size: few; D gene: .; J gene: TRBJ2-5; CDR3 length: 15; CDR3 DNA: TGTGCCAGCAGCCACTCCGCCGAGGGGCCGGAGACCCAGTACTTC; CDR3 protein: CASSHSAEGPETQYF
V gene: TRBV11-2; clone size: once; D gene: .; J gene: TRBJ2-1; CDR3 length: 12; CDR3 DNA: TGTGCCAGCAGCTTAGGAACTACTGAGCAGTTCTTC; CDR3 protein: CASSLGTTEQFF
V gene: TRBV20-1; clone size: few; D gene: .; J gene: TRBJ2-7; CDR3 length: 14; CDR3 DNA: TGCAGTGCTCCACCCCCGGGACCCAGTTACGAGCAGTACTTC; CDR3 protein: CSAPPPGPSYEQYF
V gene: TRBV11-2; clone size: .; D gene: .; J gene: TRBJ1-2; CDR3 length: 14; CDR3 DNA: TGTGCCAGCAGCTCTTATCAGGGCCGCGGTGGCTACACCTTC; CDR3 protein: CASSSYQGRGGYTF